This T cell receptor beta chain came from a study of post-analysis software for immune sequencing data. Across the whole study: Multiple sclerosis in the patients followed relapsing-remitting, secondary progressive and progressive-relapsing courses.

In its sample, this clonotype was seen a few times. The antigen remains undetermined. General study results and limits: The authors found that F measure strongly co-clustered same-batch samples. Among multiple sclerosis patients, normalized Chao1 diversity was significantly below that of controls. Several TRBV segments occurring more often in patients than controls included TRBV5-6, TRBV5-1 and TRBV20-1.

The CDR3 sequence is 11 residues long. Trimming took off 6 bases at V and 6 bases at J, with 6 bases between the two ends. The TCR beta cDNA libraries contained unique molecular identifiers. There were roughly 0.95 to 10 million T cells, and 450,000 to 550,000 cDNA molecules came from them. Via MiXCR, TCRdb re-called the PCR reads, giving one row per CDR3 protein. The data contain roughly 580,000 distinct CDR3 sequences, roughly two fifths of them singletons. The sequencing sample was made of blood. V is TRBV12-3 or TRBV12-4 and J is TRBJ2-1; D gene unclear. The sequence was obtained from a girl between 5 and 17 years old with multiple sclerosis. The CDR3 DNA reads as TGTGCCAGCAGGCTGGCCAATGAGCAGTTCTTC. As protein: CASRLANEQFF.